The following is a T cell receptor beta chain sequence with its context. This sample is drawn from a study of blood T cell repertoires in COVID-19. Study-wide background: COVID-19 samples collected from the United States, Italy and Spain covered acute and convalescent phases. T cells, B-cell-depleted T cells, or PBMCs supplied cDNA or gDNA.

Repertoires were generated with immunoSEQ multiplex PCR, while TCRdb's copy carries only in-frame clones and drops some. The sample has around 190,000 clones; about four fifths are singletons. Those enrolled in Seattle joined during active infection and were followed longitudinally afterward. This CDR3 spans 15 amino acids. The V end was cut by 3 bases, the J end by 3 bases, with 15 bases between. The germline V gene encodes CDR1 MDHEN and CDR2 SYDVKM. This receptor was taken from a woman in her seventies with COVID-19, enrolled during active disease. The chain is built from TRBV28 and TRBJ2-7, with TRBD2 as a possible D gene (5 bases). The sample consisted of peripheral blood. CDR3: CASSFFGVASYEQYF. The CDR3 nucleotides are TGTGCCAGCAGTTTTTTCGGGGTGGCTAGCTACGAGCAGTACTTC.